Below, 14 T cell receptor beta chains from the same sample are listed, as sequenced in a study of blood T cell repertoires in COVID-19. The repertoire was sequenced with immunoSEQ multiplex PCR; TCRdb's copy has only in-frame clones and lacks some. The sample has about 60,000 clones, 88% seen once; the top ten hold approximately 4.3%. Specimen: peripheral blood. The receptors were sampled from a man between 60 and 75 years old with acute or convalescent COVID-19.

The chain employs TRBV28 and TRBJ2-7; D perhaps matches TRBD1 (6 bases). Germline V CDR1 and CDR2: MDHEN, SYDVKM. CDR3 size: 16 residues. Trimming shortened V by 3 bases and J by 1 base, and 16 bases separated the two germline ends. CDR3 DNA sequence: TGTGCCAGCAGTTTTGGGGTTAGGGGGTTATCCTACGAGCAGTACTTC. It encodes CASSFGVRGLSYEQYF.

The V call is TRBV19, the J call TRBJ2-7; 11 nucleotides agree with TRBD1. Germline assignment: CDR1 LNHDA and CDR2 SQIVND (reference sequence). The CDR3 runs 15 residues. J was trimmed by 3 bases and V by 4 bases; bases with no gene match: 5. The CDR3 DNA reads TGTGCCAGTAGTACACCGGGACAGGGGGGCTACGAGCAGTACTTC. This encodes CASSTPGQGGYEQYF.

This chain connects TRBV3-1 (or the pseudogene TRBV3-2) to TRBJ2-2; 15 positions match TRBD2. Trimming cost V 0 bases and J 4 bases; bases outside gene matches: 3. The CDR3 runs to 18 residues. CDR1 is LGHDT and CDR2 is YNNKEL in the germline V gene (reference sequence). This chain's CDR3 is CASSQEGLAGGGTGELFF. The CDR3, as DNA: TGTGCCAGCAGCCAAGAGGGACTAGCGGGAGGTGGCACCGGGGAGCTGTTTTTT.

V usage is TRBV3-1 (or the pseudogene TRBV3-2) and J usage is TRBJ2-1; perhaps TRBD2 as D (6 bases). Germline CDR1 and CDR2: LGHDT and YNNKEL (reference sequence). CDR3 size: 16 residues. V was cut by 4 bases and J by 14 bases, with 27 bases left in between. In DNA form, the CDR3 reads TGTGCCAGCAGCCCCCTCCCGGGACTCCTGAAAAAGGGGAAGTTCTTC. As protein: CASSPLPGLLKKGKFF.

CDR3 amino acids: CASSLDREGNEQFF. The CDR3 DNA follows: TGTGCCAGCAGCCTGGACAGGGAGGGGAATGAGCAGTTCTTC. The chain couples TRBV11-3 to TRBJ2-1; maybe TRBD1 (8 bases). Germline V CDR1 and CDR2: SGHNT, YENEEA. The CDR3 is 14 amino acids. The V end lost 5 bases, the J end lost 7 bases, and 15 bases lay between the germline ends.

The CDR3: CASSLRGGGTEAFF. The CDR3 DNA sequence: TGTGCCAGCAGCTTGAGAGGGGGCGGCACTGAAGCTTTCTTT. V usage is TRBV5-6 and J usage is TRBJ1-1; the match to TRBD1 covers 7 bases. This CDR3 has 14 residues. Germline-derived CDR1 and CDR2 are SGHDT and YYEEEE. V lost 1 base and J lost 4; bases outside the gene matches: 4.

This rearrangement joins TRBV6-1 to TRBJ1-4; maybe TRBD1 (6 bases). V lost 3 bases to trimming and J lost 5 bases, with 16 bases between them. This CDR3 has 16 residues. Germline CDR1 and CDR2: MNHNS and SASEGT. The CDR3 loop reads CASSDPYRELNEKLFF. The DNA for the CDR3 is TGTGCCAGCAGTGACCCTTACAGGGAGCTAAATGAAAAACTGTTTTTT.

The chain is built from TRBV7-9 and TRBJ1-2; D is possibly TRBD1 (5 bases). The CDR3 covers 15 residues. Trimming removed 7 bases at V and 1 base at J, with 16 bases between. Germline V gives CDR1 SEHNR, CDR2 FQNEAQ (reference sequence). The CDR3 DNA is TGTGCCAGCACCTTGAGACAGACGGATAACTATGGCTACACCTTC. Amino acids: CASTLRQTDNYGYTF.

The rearrangement joins TRBV19 to TRBJ2-5; D perhaps matches TRBD1 (5 bases). V was cut by 2 bases and J by 3 bases, with 10 bases left in between. Germline V gene data show CDR1 as LNHDA and CDR2 as SQIVND (reference sequence). There are 14 residues in the CDR3. CDR3 bases: TGTGCCAGTAGTATATGGGGCAGGGAAGAGACCCAGTACTTC. Protein product: CASSIWGREETQYF.

This clone showed up just a few times. The chain couples TRBV6-5 to TRBJ1-4; the D is unclear. In germline, CDR1 is MNHEY, CDR2 SVGAGI. The CDR3 spans 15 residues. V dropped 0 bases and J dropped 6 bases, with 11 bases sitting between them. The CDR3 protein is CASSYSISDYEKLFF. CDR3 sequence (DNA): TGTGCCAGCAGTTACTCGATAAGCGATTATGAAAAACTGTTTTTT.

The chain couples TRBV11-2 to TRBJ1-2; D might be TRBD1 (5 bases). This CDR3 contains 14 residues. V lost 0 bases to trimming and J lost 5 bases, with 10 bases between them. Germline V lookup: CDR1 SGHAT, CDR2 FQNNGV. The CDR3 sequence is CASSLDRQGYGYTF. The CDR3 bases are TGTGCCAGCAGCTTAGATAGGCAGGGTTATGGCTACACCTTC.

As for this clone: Other DNA sequences within the sample encode an identical CDR3. The V and J genes are TRBV30 and TRBJ1-4, with 9 bases fitting TRBD1. Germline CDR1 GTSNPN, CDR2 SVGIG (reference sequence). The V gene end was trimmed by 3 bases and the J gene end by 4 bases; junction bases not matched to a gene: 3. The length of the CDR3 is 14 residues. The CDR3 DNA follows: TGTGCCTGGAGAGACAGGGGGTTTAATGAAAAACTGTTTTTT. Protein product: CAWRDRGFNEKLFF.

This clone was counted between two and nine times. The chain is built from TRBV5-1 and TRBJ2-7; 12 bases line up with TRBD2. The V gene's germline CDR1 is SGHRS and CDR2 YFSETQ. V gave up 4 bases and J gave up 0 bases; unmatched junction bases: 11. The CDR3 covers 18 residues. CDR3 loop: CASSQTGTSGQSSYEQYF. The DNA for the CDR3 is TGCGCCAGCAGCCAGACCGGGACTAGCGGGCAAAGCTCCTACGAGCAGTACTTC.

The chain uses TRBV5-1 and TRBJ1-3; D call uncertain. This CDR3 has 14 amino acids. Per the germline V gene, CDR1 is SGHRS and CDR2 is YFSETQ. Trimming took off 6 bases at V and 2 bases at J, with 12 bases between the two ends. DNA of the CDR3: TGCGCCAGCACCCCCGGGATCGCTGGAAACACCATATATTTT. It encodes CASTPGIAGNTIYF.